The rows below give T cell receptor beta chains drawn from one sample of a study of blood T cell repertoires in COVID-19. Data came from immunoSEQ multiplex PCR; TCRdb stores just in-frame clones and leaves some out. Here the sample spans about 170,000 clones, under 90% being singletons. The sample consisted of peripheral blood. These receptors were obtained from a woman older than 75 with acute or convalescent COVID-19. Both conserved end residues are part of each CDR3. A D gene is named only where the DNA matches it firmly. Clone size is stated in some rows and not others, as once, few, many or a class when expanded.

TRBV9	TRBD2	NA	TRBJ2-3	TGTGCCAGCAGCGGCGGCACTAGCGGCAGCACAGATACGCAGTATTTT	CASSGGTSGSTDTQYF
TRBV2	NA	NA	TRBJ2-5	TGTGCCAGCAGTAAAGGGGGACTCTACCAAGAGACCCAGTACTTC	CASSKGGLYQETQYF
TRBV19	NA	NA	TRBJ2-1	TGTGCCAGTAGTTTCCAGGCCCCTATCAGGGATGAGCAGTTCTTC	CASSFQAPIRDEQFF
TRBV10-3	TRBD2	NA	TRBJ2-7	TGTGCCATCAGTGGTACTAGCGACGAGCAGTACTTC	CAISGTSDEQYF
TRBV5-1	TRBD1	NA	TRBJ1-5	TGCGCCAGCAGCACCCGGCCCTCAGGGGGCGATAGCAATCAGCCCCAGCATTTT	CASSTRPSGGDSNQPQHF
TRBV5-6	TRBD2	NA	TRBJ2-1	TGTGCCAGCAGCTTGGTAGCGGGGGGGTTTTACAATGAGCAGTTCTTC	CASSLVAGGFYNEQFF
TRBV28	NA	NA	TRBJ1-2	TGTGCCAGCAGTTTCTGGGGAGAAGGCTACACCTTC	CASSFWGEGYTF
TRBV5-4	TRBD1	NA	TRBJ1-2	TGTGCCAGCAGCCCTCCCGGGACAGACATCTATGGCTACACCTTC	CASSPPGTDIYGYTF
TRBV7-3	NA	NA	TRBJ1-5	TGTGCCAGCGTAGTTTCCGGTGTGAATAATCAGCCCCAGCATTTT	CASVVSGVNNQPQHF
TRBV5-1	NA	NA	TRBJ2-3	TGCGCCAGCAGCTTCCTACTTGCGAACACAGATACGCAGTATTTT	CASSFLLANTDTQYF
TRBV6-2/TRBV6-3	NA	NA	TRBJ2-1	TGTGCCAGCAGTTTTAGCGGCTTTCCACAGTTCTTC	CASSFSGFPQFF
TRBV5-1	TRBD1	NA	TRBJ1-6	TGCGCCAGCAGCTGGGCCCCGGGACAGAGTAATTCACCCCTCCACTTT	CASSWAPGQSNSPLHF
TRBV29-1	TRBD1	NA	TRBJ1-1	TGCAGCGTTACAGGGGGGAGGAACACTGAAGCTTTCTTT	CSVTGGRNTEAFF
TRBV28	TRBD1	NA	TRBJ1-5	TGTGCCAGCAGTTTAATCGGGACAGCTCGAATCACGCTCCAGCATTTT	CASSLIGTARITLQHF
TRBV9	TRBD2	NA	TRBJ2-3	TGTGCCAGCAGCGTAGCCGGCGGGAGCATTCAGGATACGCAGTATTTT	CASSVAGGSIQDTQYF
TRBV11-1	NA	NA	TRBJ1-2	TGTGCCAGCAGCTCTATTGCAAGGGAAGGGGACTATGGCTACACCTTC	CASSSIAREGDYGYTF
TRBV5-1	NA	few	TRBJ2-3	TGCGCCAGCAGCCGAGGAGTCACAGATACGCAGTATTTT	CASSRGVTDTQYF
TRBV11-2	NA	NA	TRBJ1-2	TGTGCCAGCAGCTTAGGCAGGGATAACTATGGCTACACCTTC	CASSLGRDNYGYTF
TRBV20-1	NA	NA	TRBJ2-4	TGCAGTGCTCCCTTTGGCCCCGGACACCACTTC	CSAPFGPGHHF
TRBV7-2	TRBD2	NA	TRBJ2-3	TGTGCCAGCCTGAGACTAGCGGGAACAGATACGCAGTATTTT	CASLRLAGTDTQYF
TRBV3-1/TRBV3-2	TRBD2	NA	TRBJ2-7	TGTGCCAGCAGCCGGACTAGATCTATGGGCGAGCAGTACTTC	CASSRTRSMGEQYF
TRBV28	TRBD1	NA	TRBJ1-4	TGTGCCAGCAGTTTATTACAGGGGAATGAAAAACTGTTTTTT	CASSLLQGNEKLFF
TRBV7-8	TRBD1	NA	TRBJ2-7	TGTGCCAGCAGCCGAGGACAGGTTCGGTCCTACGAGCAGTACTTC	CASSRGQVRSYEQYF
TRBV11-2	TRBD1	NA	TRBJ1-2	TGTGCCAGCAGCTCAAAACAGGGGTATGGCTACACCTTC	CASSSKQGYGYTF
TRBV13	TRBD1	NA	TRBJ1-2	TGTGCCAGCAGCTTCGGGACAGTCTACTATGGCTACACCTTC	CASSFGTVYYGYTF
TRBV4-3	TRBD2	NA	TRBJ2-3	TGCGCCAGCAGCCGCGGACTAGCGGAGACAGATACGCAGTATTTT	CASSRGLAETDTQYF
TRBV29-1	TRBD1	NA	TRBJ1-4	TGCAGCGTCTCCCAGGACAGGTCTCAAGGAAAACTGTTTTTT	CSVSQDRSQGKLFF
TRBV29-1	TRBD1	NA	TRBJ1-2	TGCAGCGTCCAGACAGGGGATGGCTACACCTTC	CSVQTGDGYTF
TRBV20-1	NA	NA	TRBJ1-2	TGCAGTGCTAGTTCTGGGGGCGCGAGGGGCTACACCTTC	CSASSGGARGYTF
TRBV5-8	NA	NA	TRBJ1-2	TGTGCCAGCAGCTTGGAACACAGGGTGTATGGCTACACCTTC	CASSLEHRVYGYTF
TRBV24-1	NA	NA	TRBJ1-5	TGTGCCACCAGTGATAGGGGAACGGATCAGCCCCAGCATTTT	CATSDRGTDQPQHF
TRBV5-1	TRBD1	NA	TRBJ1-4	TGCGCCAGCAGCGCATCCGGGACAGGTGTGGAAAAACTGTTTTTT	CASSASGTGVEKLFF
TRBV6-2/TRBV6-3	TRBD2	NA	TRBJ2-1	TGTGCCAGCAGTATAGCGGGGGAGTACAATGAGCAGTTCTTC	CASSIAGEYNEQFF
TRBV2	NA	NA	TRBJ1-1	TGTGCCAGCAGACGGGACATACTGAACACTGAAGCTTTCTTT	CASRRDILNTEAFF
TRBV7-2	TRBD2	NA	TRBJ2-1	TGTGCCAGCAGCTCCGGGACTAAGATCGATGAGCAGTTCTTC	CASSSGTKIDEQFF
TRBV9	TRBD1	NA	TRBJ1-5	TGTGCCAGCAGCCCTGGGACAGGGGGGGACCAGCCCCAGCATTTT	CASSPGTGGDQPQHF
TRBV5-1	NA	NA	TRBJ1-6	TGCGCCAGCAGCTTGGTGTCAGGGACAAATTCACCCCTCCACTTT	CASSLVSGTNSPLHF
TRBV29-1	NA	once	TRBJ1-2	TGCAGCGTTGAAGGGGACACGGGGGGAGGCTACACCTTC	CSVEGDTGGGYTF
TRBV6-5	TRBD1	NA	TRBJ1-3	TGTGCCAGCAGCCAGACAGGGAGTCCGGAAAACACCATATATTTT	CASSQTGSPENTIYF
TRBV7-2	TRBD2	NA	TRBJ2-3	TGTGCCAGCAGCTTAGTGTCTAGCGGGGGGAGGACAGATACGCAGTATTTT	CASSLVSSGGRTDTQYF
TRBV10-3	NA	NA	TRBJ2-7	TGTGCCACCGGTCCGCGGAGCTACGAGCAGTACTTC	CATGPRSYEQYF
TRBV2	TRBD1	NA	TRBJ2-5	TGTGCCAGCAGGGGGGACAGGGCCCAGACCCAGTACTTC	CASRGDRAQTQYF
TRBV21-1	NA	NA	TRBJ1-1	TGTGCCAGCAGCGCGGGACAGCCGAACACTGAAGCTTTCTTT	CASSAGQPNTEAFF
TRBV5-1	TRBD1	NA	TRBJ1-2	TGCGCCAGCAGCATAGAACCATACCGACAGGGAACCCATGGCTACACCTTC	CASSIEPYRQGTHGYTF
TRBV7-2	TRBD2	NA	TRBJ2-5	TGTGCCAGCAGCTCTACTAGCGCCAAAGCGGAGACCCAGTACTTC	CASSSTSAKAETQYF
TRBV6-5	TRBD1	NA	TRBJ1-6	TGTGCCAGCAGTTACGGACAGGGGGCTGGAGATTCACCCCTCCACTTT	CASSYGQGAGDSPLHF
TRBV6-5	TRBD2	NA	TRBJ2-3	TGTGCCAGCAGTTACGGCGGGGGGGCCCCAGATACGCAGTATTTT	CASSYGGGAPDTQYF
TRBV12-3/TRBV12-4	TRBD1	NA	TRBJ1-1	TGTGCCAGCAGTTTAGTCAGGGGGCGGGTAGCTTTCTTT	CASSLVRGRVAFF
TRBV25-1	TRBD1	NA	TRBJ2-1	TGTGCCAGCAGATCCGGGACAGGGTATAATGGGCAGTTCTTC	CASRSGTGYNGQFF